Listed here is a single TCR beta chain. Study processing details: Quantification of nucleated cells was approximated via reference gene primer amplification. Method: immunoSEQ multiplex PCR; TCRdb's copy keeps in-frame clones and lacks some. The DNA gave D and trimming, while V, J and clone size come from that table. Of around 190,000 clones listed, about four fifths are singletons. CDR3 size: 13 residues. Germline V CDR1 and CDR2: ENHRY, SYGVKD. V shed 6 bases and J 6 bases; nucleotides not matched to a gene: 2. This record comes from a study of blood T cell repertoires in COVID-19. Whole-study context: The United States, Italy and Spain provided the acute and convalescent COVID-19 samples. In each case, the material was cDNA or gDNA derived from T cells, B-cell-depleted T cells, or PBMCs.

This chain uses TRBV10-3 with TRBJ1-6; 7 bases line up with TRBD1. This TCR derives from a man in his sixties with acute or convalescent COVID-19. The material sequenced was peripheral blood. The CDR3 region is CAIRTGLNSPLHF. Written as DNA, the CDR3 is TGTGCCATCAGGACAGGGCTTAATTCACCCCTCCACTTT.